The 16 T cell receptor beta chains given below trace back to one sample, sequenced in a study of Ad26.COV2.S vaccination and SARS-CoV-2 variants. Stated treatment: about 20 received Ad26.COV2.S at low or high dose, single or two shots; about 5 received placebo; per-sample allocation not given. The samples were gathered on day 63 after the first injection of vaccine or placebo. Only in-frame clones appear in the TCRdb table, and some are missing; sequencing was by immunoSEQ multiplex PCR. This table has a few hundred thousand clones, roughly 90% appearing once. The starting material was peripheral blood, obtained in a trial of Ad26.COV2.S vaccine versus placebo. Receptors originate from a person between 18 and 65 years old who received the Ad26.COV2.S COVID-19 vaccine or a placebo.

The genes are TRBV6-5 and TRBJ1-1; 7 bases fit TRBD1. With V trimmed by 7 bases and J by 6 bases, 2 bases remained unmatched. Germline CDR1 and CDR2: MNHEY and SVGAGI. The CDR3 sequence is 11 residues long. CDR3 sequence reads: CASNQGAEAFF. In nucleotides, the CDR3 is TGTGCCAGCAACCAGGGGGCTGAAGCTTTCTTT.

J is TRBJ1-1 and V is TRBV3-1 (or the pseudogene TRBV3-2), with a weak D call TRBD1 (5 bases). Germline V gives CDR1 LGHDT, CDR2 YNNKEL (reference sequence). This CDR3 has 15 residues. Trimming shortened V by 4 bases and J by 5 bases, and 17 bases separated the two germline ends. CDR3 region: CASSLRGEGLTEAFF. The CDR3, as DNA: TGTGCCAGCAGCCTTCGAGGGGAGGGCTTGACTGAAGCTTTCTTT.

Comment on this clone: Other DNA sequences in the same sample also yield this CDR3. The V and J genes are TRBV5-4 and TRBJ2-7; TRBD2 agrees at 11 bases. Trimming cost V 4 bases and J 4 bases; bases outside gene matches: 4. This CDR3 region has 14 residues. Germline CDR1 reads SGHNT; CDR2 reads YYREEE (reference sequence). The CDR3, as DNA: TGTGCCAGCAGCCTAGGGACTAGCGGATACGAGCAGTACGTC. Residues: CASSLGTSGYEQYV.

The chain uses TRBV19 and TRBJ2-4, with D possibly being TRBD1 (6 bases). V was clipped by 3 bases and J by 8 bases, with 14 bases between them. The CDR3 is 14 residues long. Germline values: CDR1 LNHDA, CDR2 SQIVND (reference sequence). The CDR3 spells CASSIGGLGDIQYF. The DNA of the CDR3 is TGTGCCAGTAGTATTGGGGGCCTGGGGGACATTCAGTACTTC.

This chain joins TRBV28 and TRBJ1-2; D remains unclear. CDR1 and CDR2 (germline): MDHEN, SYDVKM. Trimming took off 3 bases at V and 4 bases at J, with 12 bases between the two ends. The length of the CDR3 is 14 residues. The CDR3 protein is CASSLEGWPYGYTF. For the CDR3, the DNA is TGTGCCAGCAGTTTGGAGGGTTGGCCCTATGGCTACACCTTC.

The genes are TRBV5-1 and TRBJ2-5; D unresolved. The CDR3 spans 16 residues. The V gene's germline CDR1 is SGHRS and CDR2 YFSETQ. Between the trimmed V and J ends, which lost 0 bases and 1 base, there was a span of 13 bases. CDR3 region: CASSLGLRISQETQYF. CDR3 bases: TGCGCCAGCAGCTTGGGCCTCCGGATCTCCCAAGAGACCCAGTACTTC.

The gene calls are TRBV3-1 (or the pseudogene TRBV3-2) and TRBJ2-3, with 7 bases fitting TRBD2. The CDR3 length is 18 residues. Unmatched junction bases numbered 9, after V lost 0 bases and J lost 0 bases. From germline, CDR1 is LGHDT and CDR2 YNNKEL (reference sequence). The CDR3 loop reads CASSQERRWRGSTDTQYF. The CDR3 nucleotides read TGTGCCAGCAGCCAAGAAAGGAGATGGCGGGGGAGCACAGATACGCAGTATTTT.

The count of this clone is one. The V call is TRBV29-1, the J call TRBJ1-1; unclear D gene. Germline CDR1 and CDR2: SQVTM and ANQGSEA. Trimming took 5 bases from V and 4 from J, leaving 11 bases between them. CDR3 length equals 12 residues. The CDR3 coding sequence is TGCAGCGTTAACTCACAATTCACTGAAGCTTTCTTT. Translation: CSVNSQFTEAFF. The full variable domain, rest sourced from reference TRBV29-1 and TRBJ1-1, is SAVISQKPSRDICQRGTSLTIQCQVDSQVTMMFWYRQQPGQSLTLIATANQGSEATYESGFVIDKFPISRPNLTFSTLTVSNMSPEDSSIYLCSVNSQFTEAFFGQGTRLTVV.

The rearrangement links TRBV11-2 to TRBJ1-2, with a weak D call TRBD1 (5 bases). Looked up from germline, CDR1 is SGHAT and CDR2 is FQNNGV. The V gene lost 6 bases and the J gene lost 7 bases, with 18 bases spanning the gap. The CDR3 runs to 14 residues. DNA of the CDR3: TGTGCCAGCAGGATACTAAAAGACAGCTTTGGCTACACCTTC. It codes for CASRILKDSFGYTF.

This chain connects TRBV5-6 to TRBJ1-1, with D possibly being TRBD1 (5 bases). The CDR3 totals 15 residues. Trimming stripped 4 bases from V and 1 base from J, with 14 bases between. Germline V gives CDR1 SGHDT, CDR2 YYEEEE. The CDR3 loop is CASSPRHGQNTEAFF. The CDR3, as DNA: TGTGCCAGCAGCCCGAGGCACGGACAGAACACTGAAGCTTTCTTT.

The V and J genes are TRBV2 and TRBJ1-4; 8 nucleotides agree with TRBD1. With 6 bases clipped from V and 7 bases from J, the junction kept 10 bases outside the gene matches. This CDR3 is 15 amino acids long. Per the germline V gene, CDR1 is SNHLY and CDR2 is FYNNEI. This CDR3 is CASSRLDRGSEKLFF. The DNA of the CDR3 is TGTGCCAGCAGCCGACTTGACAGGGGTAGTGAAAAACTGTTTTTT.

This sequence joins TRBV27 and TRBJ2-1, with 11 positions matching TRBD2. CDR3 size: 16 residues. J was trimmed by 9 bases and V by 4 bases; bases with no gene match: 11. The germline V gene encodes CDR1 MNHEY and CDR2 SMNVEV (reference sequence). The CDR3 sequence: CASSSSGTSGIREQFF. In DNA form, the CDR3 reads TGTGCCAGCAGTTCCTCTGGGACTAGCGGAATTCGTGAGCAGTTCTTC.

V and J are TRBV9 and TRBJ1-1; D unclear. The length of the CDR3 is 18 residues. CDR1 is SGDLS and CDR2 is YYNGEE in the germline V gene. The ends were cut back, 3 bases at V and 3 bases at J, with 24 bases in the middle. The CDR3 is CASSGVSEVTWSDTEAFF. CDR3 sequence (DNA): TGTGCCAGCAGCGGGGTGTCGGAGGTAACCTGGTCGGACACTGAAGCTTTCTTT.

CDR3 bases: TGTGCCAGCAGCTTGTTGGCGGGAGGAGGGACAGATACGCAGTATTTT. Translation gives CASSLLAGGGTDTQYF. The gene calls are TRBV5-4 and TRBJ2-3, with 8 nucleotides matching TRBD2. This CDR3 has 16 residues. Germline values: CDR1 SGHNT, CDR2 YYREEE (reference sequence). V shed 1 base, J shed 3 bases, and the junction held 7 bases outside the gene matches.

This chain connects TRBV6-2 or TRBV6-3 to TRBJ1-1; no reliable D call. Germline V lookup: CDR1 MNHEY, CDR2 SVGEGT. The CDR3 is 13 residues long. V lost 4 bases and J 0 bases, leaving 6 bases between the germline ends. CDR3 DNA: TGTGCCAGCAGTTTTAGACTGAACACTGAAGCTTTCTTT. Translation gives CASSFRLNTEAFF.

This chain links TRBV7-2 with TRBJ2-5, with a weak D call TRBD2 (5 bases). CDR3 length: 17 amino acids. Trimming removed 4 bases at V and 6 bases at J, with 24 bases between. Germline V gene sequence: CDR1 SGHTA, CDR2 FQGNSA. In DNA, the CDR3 is TGTGCCAGCAGCTCCCCTCGGGTTACCGGGGTCCTAAAGACCCAGTACTTC. It translates to CASSSPRVTGVLKTQYF.